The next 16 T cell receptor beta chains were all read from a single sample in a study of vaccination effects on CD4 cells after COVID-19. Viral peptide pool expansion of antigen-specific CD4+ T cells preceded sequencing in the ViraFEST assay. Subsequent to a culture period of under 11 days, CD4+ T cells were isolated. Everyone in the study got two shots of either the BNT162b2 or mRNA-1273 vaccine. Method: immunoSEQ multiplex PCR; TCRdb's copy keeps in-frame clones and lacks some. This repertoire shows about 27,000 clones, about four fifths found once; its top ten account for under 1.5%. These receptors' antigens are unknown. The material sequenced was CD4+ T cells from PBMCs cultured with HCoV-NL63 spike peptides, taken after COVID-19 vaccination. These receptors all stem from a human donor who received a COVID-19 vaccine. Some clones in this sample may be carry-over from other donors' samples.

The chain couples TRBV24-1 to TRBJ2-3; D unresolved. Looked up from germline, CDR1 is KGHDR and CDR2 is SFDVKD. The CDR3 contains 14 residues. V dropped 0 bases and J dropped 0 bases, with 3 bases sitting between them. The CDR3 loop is CATSDLRSTDTQYF. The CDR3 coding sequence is TGTGCCACCAGTGATTTGAGAAGCACAGATACGCAGTATTTT.

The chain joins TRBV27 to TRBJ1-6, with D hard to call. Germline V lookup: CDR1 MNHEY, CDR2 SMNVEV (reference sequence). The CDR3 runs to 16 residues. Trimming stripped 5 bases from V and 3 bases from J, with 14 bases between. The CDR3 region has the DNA TGTGCCAGCAGTGGCCGCGGGGTGTACTATAATTCACCCCTCCACTTT. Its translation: CASSGRGVYYNSPLHF.

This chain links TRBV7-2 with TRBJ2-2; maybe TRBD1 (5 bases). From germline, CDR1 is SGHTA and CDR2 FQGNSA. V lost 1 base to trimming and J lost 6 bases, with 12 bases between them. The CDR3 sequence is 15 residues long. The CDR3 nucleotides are TGTGCCAGCAGCTTAGTTCAAGGGGTAGCCGGGGAGCTGTTTTTT. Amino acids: CASSLVQGVAGELFF. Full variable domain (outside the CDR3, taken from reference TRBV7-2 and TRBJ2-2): GAGVSQSPSNKVTEKGKDVELRCDPISGHTALYWYRQSLGQGLEFLIYFQGNSAPDKSGLPSDRFSAERTGGSVSTLTIQRTQQEDSAVYLCASSLVQGVAGELFFGEGSRLTVL.

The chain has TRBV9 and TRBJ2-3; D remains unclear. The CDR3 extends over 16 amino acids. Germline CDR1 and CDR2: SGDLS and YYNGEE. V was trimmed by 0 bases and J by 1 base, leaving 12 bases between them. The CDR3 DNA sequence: TGTGCCAGCAGCGTAGTGGAAGGGATCGGCACAGATACGCAGTATTTT. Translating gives CASSVVEGIGTDTQYF.

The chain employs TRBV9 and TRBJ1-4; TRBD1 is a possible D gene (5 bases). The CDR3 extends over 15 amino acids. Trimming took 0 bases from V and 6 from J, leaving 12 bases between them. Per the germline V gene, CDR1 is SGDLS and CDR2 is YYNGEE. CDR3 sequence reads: CASSVDGDLYEKLFF. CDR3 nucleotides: TGTGCCAGCAGCGTAGACGGGGACTTATATGAAAAACTGTTTTTT.

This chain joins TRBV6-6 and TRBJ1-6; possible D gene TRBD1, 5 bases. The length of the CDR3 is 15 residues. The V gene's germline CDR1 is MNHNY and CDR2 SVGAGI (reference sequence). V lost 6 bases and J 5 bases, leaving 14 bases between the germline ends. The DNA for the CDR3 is TGTGCCAGCAGCCCCCCGGGACGTGATAATTCACCCCTCCACTTT. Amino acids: CASSPPGRDNSPLHF.

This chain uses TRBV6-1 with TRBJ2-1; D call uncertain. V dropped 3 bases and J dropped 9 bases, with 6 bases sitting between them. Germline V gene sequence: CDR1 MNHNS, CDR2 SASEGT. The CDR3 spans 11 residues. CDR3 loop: CASSDQREQFF. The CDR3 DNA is TGTGCCAGCAGTGACCAACGTGAGCAGTTCTTC.

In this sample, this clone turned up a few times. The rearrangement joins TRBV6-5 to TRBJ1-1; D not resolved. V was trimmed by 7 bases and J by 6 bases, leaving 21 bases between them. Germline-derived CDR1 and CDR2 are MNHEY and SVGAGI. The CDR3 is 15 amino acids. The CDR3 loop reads CASNLGGSNRAEAFF. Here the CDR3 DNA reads TGTGCCAGCAACTTGGGCGGGTCCAATAGGGCTGAAGCTTTCTTT.

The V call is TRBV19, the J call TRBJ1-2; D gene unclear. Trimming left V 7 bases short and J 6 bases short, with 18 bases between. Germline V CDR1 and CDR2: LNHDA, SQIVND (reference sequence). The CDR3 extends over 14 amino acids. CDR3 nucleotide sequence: TGTGCCAGTAACCAACCCTCCCGGGGTAATGGCTACACCTTC. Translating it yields CASNQPSRGNGYTF. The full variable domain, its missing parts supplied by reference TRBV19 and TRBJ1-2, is DGGITQSPKYLFRKEGQNVTLSCEQNLNHDAMYWYRQDPGQGLRLIYYSQIVNDFQKGDIAEGYSVSREKKESFPLTVTSAQKNPTAFYLCASNQPSRGNGYTFGSGTRLTVV.

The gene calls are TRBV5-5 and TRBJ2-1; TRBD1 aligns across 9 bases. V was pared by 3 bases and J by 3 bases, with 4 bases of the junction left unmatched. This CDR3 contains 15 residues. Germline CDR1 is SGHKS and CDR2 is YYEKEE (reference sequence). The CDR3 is CASSSGQGFYNEQFF. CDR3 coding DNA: TGTGCCAGCAGCTCGGGACAGGGCTTCTACAATGAGCAGTTCTTC.

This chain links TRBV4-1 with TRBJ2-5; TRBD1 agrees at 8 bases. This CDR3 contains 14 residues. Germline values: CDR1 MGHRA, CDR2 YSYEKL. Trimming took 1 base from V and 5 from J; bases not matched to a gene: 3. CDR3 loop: CASSQGQGFETQYF. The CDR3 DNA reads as TGCGCCAGCAGCCAAGGACAGGGGTTCGAGACCCAGTACTTC.

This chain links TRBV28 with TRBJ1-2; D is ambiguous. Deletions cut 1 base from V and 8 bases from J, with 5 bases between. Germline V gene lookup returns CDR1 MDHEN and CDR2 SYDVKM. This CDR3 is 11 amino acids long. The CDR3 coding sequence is TGTGCCAGCAGTTTATTTGGAGGCTACACCTTC. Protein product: CASSLFGGYTF.

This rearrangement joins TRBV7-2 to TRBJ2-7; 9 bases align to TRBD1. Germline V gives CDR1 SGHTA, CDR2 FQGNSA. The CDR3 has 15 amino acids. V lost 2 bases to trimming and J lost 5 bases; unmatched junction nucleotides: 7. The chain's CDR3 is CASSLKTGGSHEQYV. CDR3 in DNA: TGTGCCAGCAGCTTAAAGACAGGGGGGAGCCACGAGCAGTACGTC.

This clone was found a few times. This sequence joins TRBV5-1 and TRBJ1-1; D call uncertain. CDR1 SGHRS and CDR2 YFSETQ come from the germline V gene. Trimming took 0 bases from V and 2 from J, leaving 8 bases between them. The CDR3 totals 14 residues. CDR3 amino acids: CASSLVAGNTEAFF. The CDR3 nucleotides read TGCGCCAGCAGCTTGGTGGCAGGCAACACTGAAGCTTTCTTT.

CDR3 in amino acids: CASSLKASGGGLEPFF. CDR3 bases: TGTGCCAGCAGCTTAAAGGCTAGCGGGGGGGGGTTGGAACCGTTCTTC. The gene calls are TRBV7-6 and TRBJ2-1; 12 bases are a match to TRBD2. The CDR3 runs to 16 residues. V shed 2 bases and J 15 bases; nucleotides not matched to a gene: 14. The germline gives CDR1 SGHVS, CDR2 FNYEAQ.

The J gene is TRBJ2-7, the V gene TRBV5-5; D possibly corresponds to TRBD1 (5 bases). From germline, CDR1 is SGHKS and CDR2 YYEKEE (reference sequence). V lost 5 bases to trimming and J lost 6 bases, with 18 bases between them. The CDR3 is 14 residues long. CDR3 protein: CASSVWTRVFEQYV. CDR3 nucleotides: TGTGCCAGCAGTGTTTGGACAAGGGTGTTCGAGCAGTACGTC.